These T cell receptor beta chains were read from a single sample in a study of cytomegalovirus exposure and HLA in healthy donors. This table comes from immunoSEQ multiplex PCR, and its TCRdb copy is limited to in-frame clones, with some not included. The sample lists 100,000 to 150,000 clones, roughly 82% occurring once. The sample consisted of PBMCs. The receptors were gathered from a man aged 50 to 59 in good health and CMV-seronegative. Each CDR3 is given with its conserved first and last residue. Each record gives: CDR3 length, V gene, D gene, J gene, clone size, CDR3 DNA, CDR3 protein. A D gene is named only where the DNA matches it firmly. The listing skips clone size in some rows; elsewhere it reads once, few, many or a size class.

16	TRBV18	TRBD1	TRBJ1-2	-	TGTGCCAGCTCACCGACATGGACAGGGGCCACCTATGGCTACACCTTC	CASSPTWTGATYGYTF
18	TRBV19	TRBD2	TRBJ2-7	-	TGTGCCAGTAGTAAAGGGGCTAGCGGGGCCTCTTTCTCCTACGAGCAGTACTTC	CASSKGASGASFSYEQYF
12	TRBV19	-	TRBJ2-7	-	TGTGCCAGTTTGAAAAGGGGTCGGGAGCAGTACTTC	CASLKRGREQYF
13	TRBV7-2	TRBD1	TRBJ1-1	-	TGTGCCAGCAGCTCGGACAGGGGCACTGAAGCTTTCTTT	CASSSDRGTEAFF
13	TRBV6-5	-	TRBJ1-1	-	TGTGCCAGCAGTTCTGACCGGGGAACTGAAGCTTTCTTT	CASSSDRGTEAFF
14	TRBV7-8	-	TRBJ1-6	-	TGTGCCAGCAGCTTAGTTGGGGGCGGATCACCCCTCCACTTT	CASSLVGGGSPLHF
17	TRBV5-6	-	TRBJ1-2	-	TGTGCCAGCAGCCTGGCGACAGCCTTTAGAACGGTTGGTGGCTACACCTTC	CASSLATAFRTVGGYTF
16	TRBV11-2	-	TRBJ2-2	-	TGTGCCAGCAGTTACTCCCGGACTTCCGTGGCTGGGGAGCTGTTTTTT	CASSYSRTSVAGELFF
15	TRBV5-1	TRBD2	TRBJ2-5	-	TGCGCCAGCAGCTTGGTTGGGACTAAAGAGGAGACCCAGTACTTC	CASSLVGTKEETQYF
12	TRBV7-8	-	TRBJ2-7	-	TGTGCCAGCAGCTTGACAGGCTACGAGCAGTACTTC	CASSLTGYEQYF
14	TRBV7-6	-	TRBJ1-2	-	TGTGCCAGCAGCTTAGCTAGTGGTGACTATGGCTACACCTTC	CASSLASGDYGYTF
12	TRBV7-6	-	TRBJ1-2	-	TGTGCCAGCAGCTTAGCCGGCTATGGCTACACCTTC	CASSLAGYGYTF
11	TRBV29-1	-	TRBJ2-1	once	TGCAGCGCTTCCCGGGTTAATGAGCAGTTCTTC	CSASRVNEQFF
15	TRBV4-2	TRBD1	TRBJ1-1	-	TGTGCCAGCAGCCAGGAGACAGGGCCTAACACTGAAGCTTTCTTT	CASSQETGPNTEAFF
16	TRBV7-2	-	TRBJ2-3	-	TGTGCCAGCAGCCGAAACGACAGAATCCCCACAGATACGCAGTATTTT	CASSRNDRIPTDTQYF
15	TRBV7-8	TRBD1	TRBJ1-6	-	TGTGCCAGCAGCTTAGCGGTACAGGGGGGATCACCCCTCCACTTT	CASSLAVQGGSPLHF
14	TRBV2	-	TRBJ1-5	-	TGTGCCAGCAGTTTGGGACTTAGCAATCAGCCCCAGCATTTT	CASSLGLSNQPQHF
15	TRBV9	TRBD2	TRBJ2-2	once	TGTGCCAGCAGCATTGGACTAGCGGCCACCGGGGAGCTGTTTTTT	CASSIGLAATGELFF
12	TRBV6-1	-	TRBJ1-5	-	TGTGCCAGCAGGGCATTTGGTCAGCCCCAGCATTTT	CASRAFGQPQHF